This T cell receptor beta chain was recorded in a study of blood T cell repertoires in COVID-19. Overall study context: Material from acute and convalescent COVID-19 was sourced from the United States, Italy and Spain. PBMCs, B-cell-depleted T cells, or T cells were the source of the cDNA or gDNA that made up the material.

The germline V gene encodes CDR1 SGDLS and CDR2 YYNGEE. With V trimmed by 0 bases and J by 4 bases, 2 bases remained unmatched. CDR3 length: 15 residues. Under the authors' procedure: Nucleated cell counts were estimated from reference gene primer amplification. The method was immunoSEQ multiplex PCR; TCRdb's version includes in-frame clones alone and lacks a portion of them. V, J and clone size were drawn from that table, and D and trimming were deduced from the DNA. The sample includes 250,000 or so clones, 88% of them seen just once. The receptor was isolated from a man aged 80 or over with acute or convalescent COVID-19. This chain connects TRBV9 to TRBJ2-1; 9 nucleotides match TRBD1. The sample consisted of peripheral blood. CDR3 loop: CASSVEGTGYNEQFF. CDR3 sequence (DNA): TGTGCCAGCAGCGTAGAAGGGACAGGGTACAATGAGCAGTTCTTC.